This is a list of T cell receptor beta chains from one sample in a study of T-cell reconstitution after alpha-beta-depleted transplantation in children. TCRdb reprocessed the PCR reads with MiXCR, giving one entry per CDR3 protein. The data show about 440,000 distinct CDR3 sequences, with approximately 42% seen just once and approximately 25% held by the top ten. This specimen was PBMCs, taken before TCRalphabeta/CD19-depleted stem cell transplant. The receptor source for this set is a girl aged 2 to 10 with aplastic anemia, due to receive a stem cell transplant. Each CDR3 is given with its conserved first and last residue. A D gene is named only where the DNA matches it firmly. Size is stated for part of the rows, as once, few or many counts, or as a class when the clone is expanded.

V	D	size	length	J	DNA	CDR3
TRBV15	.	few	16	TRBJ2-7	TGTGCCACCAGCAGAGGTTCCGGAGAACTGGGTTACGAGCAGTACTTC	CATSRGSGELGYEQYF
TRBV20-1	TRBD2	few	17	TRBJ2-1	TGCAGTGCGCTCGACCTTACCGGGACTAGCGGTTACAATGAGCAGTTCTTC	CSALDLTGTSGYNEQFF
TRBV7-1	.	once	16	TRBJ2-1	TGTGCCAGCAGCCCTGTCTGGGGGGCGGATTCTGGTGAGCAGTTCTTC	CASSPVWGADSGEQFF
TRBV6-5	.	.	14	TRBJ2-3	TGTGCCAGCAGTTACCTGGCGCCCACAGATACGCAGTATTTT	CASSYLAPTDTQYF
TRBV12-3/TRBV12-4	.	many	13	TRBJ1-5	TGTGCCAGCAGTTTATCTCAAATCCAGCCCCAGCATTTT	CASSLSQIQPQHF
TRBV12-3/TRBV12-4	.	many	16	TRBJ1-1	TGTGCCAGCAGTAAATACAGGGCCCCTTCGAACACTGAAGCTTTCTTT	CASSKYRAPSNTEAFF
TRBV15	TRBD2	.	17	TRBJ2-1	TGTGCCACCAGCAGAGGGGGATGGCCTAGCGGGAGGAATGAGCAGTTCTTC	CATSRGGWPSGRNEQFF
TRBV7-6	.	many	14	TRBJ2-3	TGTGCCAGCAGCTTAGAGGTCCGCACAGATACGCAGTATTTT	CASSLEVRTDTQYF
TRBV5-1	.	.	14	TRBJ1-1	TGCGCCAGCAGCTCCCTGGACGGAAACACTGAAGCTTTCTTT	CASSSLDGNTEAFF
TRBV20-1	.	.	10	TRBJ2-1	TGCAGTGCTAGGGCAGGTGAGCAGTTCTTC	CSARAGEQFF
TRBV20-1	TRBD1	many	13	TRBJ1-2	TGCAGTGCTCCGGGACAGTTTTTTTGGGGCTACACCTTC	CSAPGQFFWGYTF
TRBV4-1	.	.	15	TRBJ2-1	TGCCCCAGCAGCCAAGGCAACAGGTTAGACAATGAGCAGTTCTTC	CPSSQGNRLDNEQFF
TRBV28	.	.	15	TRBJ1-5	TGTGCCAGCAGTTCGACAGGTTATAGCAATCAGCCCCAGCATTTT	CASSSTGYSNQPQHF
TRBV20-1	TRBD2	.	14	TRBJ2-3	TGCAGTGCTAGTAGGGGACTACCGACGGATACGCAGTATTTT	CSASRGLPTDTQYF
TRBV12-3/TRBV12-4	TRBD2	.	12	TRBJ2-7	TGTGCCAGCAGTTCCCCGACTAGCCGGCAGTACTTC	CASSSPTSRQYF
TRBV10-3	TRBD1	.	17	TRBJ2-7	TGTGCCATCAGTGACGGGGGTTGGGACAGGGGGGTTTACGAGCAGTACTTC	CAISDGGWDRGVYEQYF
TRBV20-1	.	few	15	TRBJ2-1	TGCAGTGCTAGGGCCGGAATAAGCTCCTACAATGAGCAGTTCTTC	CSARAGISSYNEQFF
TRBV15	.	.	14	TRBJ2-5	TGTGCCACCAGCAGAGATGAACTAGTAAAGACCCAGTACTTC	CATSRDELVKTQYF
TRBV27	TRBD1	many	15	TRBJ2-7	TGTGCCAGCAGTCAGGACAGGGGAATATCCCGGGAGCAGTACTTC	CASSQDRGISREQYF
TRBV5-5	.	many	15	TRBJ2-2	TGTGCCAGCAGCTGGAGGGACAGCTACACCGGGGAGCTGTTTTTT	CASSWRDSYTGELFF
TRBV7-9	TRBD2	few	16	TRBJ2-5	TGTGCCAGCAGCCGCGGACTAGCGGGAGCACAAGAGACCCAGTACTTC	CASSRGLAGAQETQYF
TRBV3-1	.	.	12	TRBJ2-5	TGTGCTGCGGGCCAAGCTGAAGAGACCCAGTACTTC	CAAGQAEETQYF
TRBV25-1	.	few	14	TRBJ1-5	TGTGCCAAGTCCATTCAGGGTCGCAATCAGCCCCAGCATTTT	CAKSIQGRNQPQHF
TRBV12-3/TRBV12-4	.	many	14	TRBJ2-7	TGTGCCAGCAGTTTCGACGGGAGTAGCAACGAGCAGTACTTC	CASSFDGSSNEQYF
TRBV3-1	.	.	16	TRBJ2-1	TGTGCCAGCAGTCGCTGGGCCAGCTCGTTTGACAAAGAGCAGTTCTTC	CASSRWASSFDKEQFF
TRBV20-1	TRBD2	.	14	TRBJ2-3	TGCAGTGCTTGGGCGGGGGGCCCGCCAGATACGCAGTATTTT	CSAWAGGPPDTQYF
TRBV28	TRBD1	.	16	TRBJ1-1	TGTGCCAGCAGTGGTAGCTTACAGGGGGCGTTTACTGAAGCTTTCTTT	CASSGSLQGAFTEAFF
TRBV20-1	TRBD2	few	13	TRBJ2-5	TGCAGTGCTAGGGTTAGCGGGACGGAGACCCAGTACTTC	CSARVSGTETQYF